The TCR beta chain described here comes from a study of T-cell reconstitution after alpha-beta-depleted transplantation in children. V gave up 6 bases and J gave up 3 bases, with 12 bases separating them. The CDR3 consists of 13 residues. CDR1 and CDR2 (germline): SEHNR, FQNEAQ (reference sequence). Unique molecular identifiers were incorporated when the TCRbeta library was constructed. TCRdb passed the PCR reads through MiXCR, listing each CDR3 protein once. The top ten hold approximately 29% of the sample, which has about 400,000 distinct CDR3 sequences, around 15% seen once. The gene calls are TRBV7-9 and TRBJ2-7; D is uncertain. Source: PBMCs, mostly from graft donor cells, taken 360 days after TCRalphabeta/CD19-depleted stem cell transplant. The TCR comes from a boy younger than two who had a stem cell transplant for Wiskott-Aldrich syndrome, so the T cells may come from the graft donor. DNA for the CDR3: TGTGCCAGCAGTCCGCCAGCCCACTACGAGCAGTACTTC. It encodes CASSPPAHYEQYF. Variable domain in full (rest from reference TRBV7-9 and TRBJ2-7): DTGVSQNPRHKITKRGQNVTFRCDPISEHNRLYWYRQTLGQGPEFLTYFQNEAQLEKSRLLSDRFSAERPKGSFSTLEIQRTEQGDSAMYLCASSPPAHYEQYFGPGTRLTVT.